This T cell receptor beta chain appears in the sequencing data of a study of T cell repertoires in cytomegalovirus infection. Details on this clonotype: Its cognate antigen is unknown.

TCRdb re-derived calls from the reads in MiXCR, one entry per CDR3 protein. The table lists approximately 150,000 distinct CDR3 sequences, about 22% of them singletons. Sequencing was performed on CD8+ T cells from cultured PBMCs, taken from culture after CMV antigen stimulation. The clonotype comes from a human donor in good health (CMV status not recorded). Some clones in this sample may be carry-over from other donors' samples.

The CDR3 here is CASSYPEPTDRWATEAFF. CDR3 nucleotides: TGTGCCAGCAGTTACCCGGAACCTACGGACAGGTGGGCCACTGAAGCTTTCTTT. This chain connects TRBV6-2 or TRBV6-3 to TRBJ1-1; 7 nucleotides align to TRBD1. CDR3 length: 18 amino acids. Germline loops: CDR1 MNHEY, CDR2 SVGEGT. The trim removed 2 bases at V and 4 bases at J, leaving 16 bases unmatched.